Listed below are T cell receptor beta chains from one sample, sequenced in a study of blood T cells in healthy people across ages. TCRdb itself ran the 5' RACE reads through MiXCR, one entry per CDR3 protein. Found here are fewer than 700,000 distinct CDR3 sequences, approximately 40% of them singletons; the top ten hold around 30%. The sample taken for sequencing was blood. All receptors come from a man aged 80 or over in good health. CDR3s leave out the opening cysteine and the closing phenylalanine or tryptophan. Some rows mark clone size as missing; the rest say once, few, many or name a class of expanded clone.

V gene: TRBV29-1
clone size: many
J gene: TRBJ2-1
CDR3 protein: SVERVGGLWF

V gene: TRBV7-9
clone size: -
J gene: TRBJ2-4
CDR3 protein: ASSPGHLLAKNIQY

V gene: TRBV4-3
clone size: -
J gene: TRBJ1-5
CDR3 protein: ASSQGNTPSQPQH

V gene: TRBV7-2
clone size: -
J gene: TRBJ1-4
CDR3 protein: ASSLSRSYNEKLF

V gene: TRBV4-2
clone size: many
J gene: TRBJ2-1
CDR3 protein: ASSPWTSSGEQF

V gene: TRBV6-5
clone size: -
J gene: TRBJ1-1
CDR3 protein: ASSYSEGRGNTEAF

V gene: TRBV7-2
clone size: -
J gene: TRBJ1-2
CDR3 protein: ASSDPGVPRGYT

V gene: TRBV20-1
clone size: -
J gene: TRBJ2-1
CDR3 protein: SGTHSWVEQF

V gene: TRBV10-3
clone size: few
J gene: TRBJ2-1
CDR3 protein: AISVAGTNEQF

V gene: TRBV5-5
clone size: -
J gene: TRBJ1-2
CDR3 protein: VSTRDAYGYT

V gene: TRBV6-5
clone size: -
J gene: -
CDR3 protein: ASSYDPRETQY

V gene: TRBV11-2
clone size: few
J gene: TRBJ2-3
CDR3 protein: ASSSEQGLFEQY

V gene: TRBV4-3
clone size: -
J gene: TRBJ1-1
CDR3 protein: ASSQDSGVPTEAF

V gene: TRBV24-1
clone size: -
J gene: -
CDR3 protein: ATSDSLAMSSYNEQY

V gene: TRBV2
clone size: -
J gene: TRBJ2-3
CDR3 protein: ASSRGPDTQY